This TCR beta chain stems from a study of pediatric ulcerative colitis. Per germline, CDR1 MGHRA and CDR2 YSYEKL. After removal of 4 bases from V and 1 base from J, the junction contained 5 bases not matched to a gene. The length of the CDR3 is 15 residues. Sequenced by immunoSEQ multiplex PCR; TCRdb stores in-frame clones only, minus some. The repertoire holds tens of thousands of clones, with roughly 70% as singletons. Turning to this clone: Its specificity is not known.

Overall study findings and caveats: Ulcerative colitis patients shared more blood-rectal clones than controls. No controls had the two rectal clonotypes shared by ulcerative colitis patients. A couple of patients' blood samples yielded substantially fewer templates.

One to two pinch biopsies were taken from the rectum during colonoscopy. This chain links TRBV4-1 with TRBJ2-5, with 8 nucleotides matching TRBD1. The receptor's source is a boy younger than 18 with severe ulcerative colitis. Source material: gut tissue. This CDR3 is CASSPGDRSQETQYF. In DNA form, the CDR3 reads TGCGCCAGCAGCCCGGGGGACAGGTCCCAAGAGACCCAGTACTTC.